Sequencing of this T cell receptor beta chain was carried out in a study of technical replicates of blood from several donors (dated by TCRdb to about 2017). Library prep was done by the immunoSEQ multiplex PCR assay. TCRdb mirrors the immuneACCESS table, restricted to in-frame sequences. Some clones are absent from its copies; in checked studies, under half trace to an unresolved V gene, and the reason for the others is unknown. The sample includes 80,000 to 95,000 clones, with almost 97% observed a single time. About 0.34% of the sample rests with the top ten. Per the germline V gene, SGHRS is the CDR1 and YFSETQ is the CDR2. The CDR3 starts with the cysteine, ends with the phenylalanine, and has 15 residues. Only the CDR3 region is kept as DNA, spanning 45 bases read in frame from base 1. The junction shows trimming of 2 bases on V and 1 base on J, and the gene matches do not reach 2 bases of it.

This clone was seen more than once but under ten times. Its antigen is still unknown. Base qualities were left out, and no much larger clone turns up one base away. The sequenced material came from T cells isolated from PBMCs. This receptor was identified in a human donor in good health. Recombination connected TRBV5-1 to TRBJ2-2, and 7 bases in between align with TRBD2. CDR3 protein: CASSFSSGNTGELFF. The nucleotides read TGCGCCAGCAGCTTTTCTAGCGGGAACACCGGGGAGCTGTTTTTT.